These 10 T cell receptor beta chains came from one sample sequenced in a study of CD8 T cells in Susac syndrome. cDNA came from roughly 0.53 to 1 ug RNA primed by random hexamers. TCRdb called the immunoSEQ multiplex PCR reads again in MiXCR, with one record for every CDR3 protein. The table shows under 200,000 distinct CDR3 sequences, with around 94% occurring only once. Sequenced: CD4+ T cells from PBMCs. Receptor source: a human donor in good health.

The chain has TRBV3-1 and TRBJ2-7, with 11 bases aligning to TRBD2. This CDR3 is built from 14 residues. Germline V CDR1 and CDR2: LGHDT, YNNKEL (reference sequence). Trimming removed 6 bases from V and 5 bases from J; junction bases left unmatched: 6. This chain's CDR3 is CASRVSGGADEQYF. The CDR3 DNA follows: TGTGCCAGCAGAGTTAGCGGGGGGGCCGACGAGCAGTACTTC.

CDR3: CASSGTTAPAGYTF. CDR3 DNA: TGTGCCAGCAGTGGGACGACTGCGCCGGCTGGCTACACCTTC. This chain connects TRBV25-1 to TRBJ1-2, with D hard to call. Germline assignment: CDR1 MGHDK and CDR2 SYGVNS. V was pared by 4 bases and J by 7 bases, with 16 bases between. The CDR3 is 14 residues long.

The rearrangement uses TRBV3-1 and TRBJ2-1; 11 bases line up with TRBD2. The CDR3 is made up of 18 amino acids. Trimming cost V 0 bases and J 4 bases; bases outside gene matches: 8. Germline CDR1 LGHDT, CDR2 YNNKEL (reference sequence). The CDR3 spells CASSQELAGAPDYNEQFF. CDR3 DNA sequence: TGTGCCAGCAGCCAAGAACTAGCGGGGGCCCCCGATTACAATGAGCAGTTCTTC.

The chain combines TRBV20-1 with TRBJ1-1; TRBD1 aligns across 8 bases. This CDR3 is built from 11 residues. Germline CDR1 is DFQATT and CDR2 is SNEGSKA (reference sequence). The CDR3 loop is CNPDRANEAFF. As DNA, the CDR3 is TGCAACCCGGACAGGGCCAATGAAGCTTTCTTT.

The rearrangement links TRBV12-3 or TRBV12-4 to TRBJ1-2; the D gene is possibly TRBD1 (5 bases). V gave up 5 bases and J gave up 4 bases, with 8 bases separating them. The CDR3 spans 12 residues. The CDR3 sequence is CASSPQGYGYTF. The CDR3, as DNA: TGTGCCAGCAGTCCCCAGGGCTATGGCTACACCTTC.

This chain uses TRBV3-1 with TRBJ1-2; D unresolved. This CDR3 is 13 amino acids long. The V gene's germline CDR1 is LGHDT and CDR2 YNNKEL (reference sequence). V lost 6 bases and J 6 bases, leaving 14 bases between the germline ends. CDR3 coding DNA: TGTGCCAGCAGTCTGGGAGGCACGGATGGCTACACCTTC. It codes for CASSLGGTDGYTF.

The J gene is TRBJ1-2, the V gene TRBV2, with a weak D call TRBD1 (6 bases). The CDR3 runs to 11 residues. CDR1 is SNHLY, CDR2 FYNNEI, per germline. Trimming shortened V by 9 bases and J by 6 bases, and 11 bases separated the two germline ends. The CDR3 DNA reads TGTGCCAGGCAGGGGCCGAATGGCTACACCTTC. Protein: CARQGPNGYTF. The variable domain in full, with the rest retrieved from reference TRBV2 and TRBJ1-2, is EPEVTQTPSHQVTQMGQEVILRCVPISNHLYFYWYRQILGQKVEFLVSFYNNEISEKSEIFDDQFSVERPDGSNFTLKIRSTKLEDSAMYFCARQGPNGYTFGSGTRLTVV.

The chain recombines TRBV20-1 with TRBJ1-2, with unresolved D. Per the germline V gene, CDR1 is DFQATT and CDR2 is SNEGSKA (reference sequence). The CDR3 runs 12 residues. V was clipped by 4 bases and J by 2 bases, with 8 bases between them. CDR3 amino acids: CSATRSNYGYTF. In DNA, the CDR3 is TGCAGTGCTACCAGATCAAACTATGGCTACACCTTC.

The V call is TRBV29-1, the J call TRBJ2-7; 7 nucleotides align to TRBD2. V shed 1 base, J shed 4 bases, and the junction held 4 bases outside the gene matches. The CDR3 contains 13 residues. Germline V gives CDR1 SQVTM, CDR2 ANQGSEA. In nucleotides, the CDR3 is TGCAGCGTTGAAGGGGGGGGTAAATACGAGCAGTACTTC. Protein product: CSVEGGGKYEQYF.

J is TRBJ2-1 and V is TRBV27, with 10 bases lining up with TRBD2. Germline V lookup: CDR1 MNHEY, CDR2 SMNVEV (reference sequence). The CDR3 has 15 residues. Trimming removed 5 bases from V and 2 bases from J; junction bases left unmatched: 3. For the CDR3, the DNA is TGTGCCAGCAGTCCCACTAGCGGGGCCTACAATGAGCAGTTCTTC. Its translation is CASSPTSGAYNEQFF.